Sequencing of this T cell receptor (beta chain) was carried out in a study of response to subunit inactivated influenza vaccine. The CDR3 is made up of 16 amino acids. V was pared by 3 bases and J by 4 bases, with 5 bases of the junction left unmatched. CDR1 and CDR2 from the germline V gene are LGHNA and YSLEER. Regarding this clonotype: Antigen unknown.

Overall study results and limits: Authors suggested each seasonal flu vaccination may recruit only limited numbers of new T cells.

One entry per CDR3 protein results from TCRdb running MiXCR on the RT-PCR reads. Seen here are some 500,000 distinct CDR3 sequences, approximately 16% observed once, and the top ten hold over 2.5%. Sample: CD4+ T cells sorted from PBMCs, taken 23 to 25 months after vaccination. This chain links TRBV4-3 with TRBJ2-1; TRBD1 matches at 11 bases. The source of this sequence is a man between 45 and 75 years old who received an inactivated influenza vaccine. CDR3 in amino acids: CASSHRGTGGYNEQFF. The CDR3 coding sequence is TGCGCCAGCAGCCATAGGGGGACAGGGGGGTACAATGAGCAGTTCTTC.